This section outlines one T cell receptor beta chain sequence together with its context. This sample is drawn from a study of OX40 agonist ivuxolimab in advanced cancers. Study details: Ivuxolimab is an agonistic anti-OX40 (CD134) antibody, and patients were treated with it. Patients received ivuxolimab, an intravenous treatment, every 2 weeks at 0.01 to 10 mg/kg. Patients undergoing dose escalation presented with hepatocellular carcinoma, melanoma, renal cell or head and neck cancer. The study reported partial responses in three patients: one hepatocellular carcinoma, two cutaneous melanoma.

The CDR3 covers 15 residues. Per germline, CDR1 MNHEY and CDR2 SVGAGI. Trimming at V came to 6 bases and at J to 5 bases, leaving 7 bases not matched to a gene. Sequencing used immunoSEQ multiplex PCR; TCRdb keeps in-frame clones, though not all of them. Of 15,000 to 20,000 clones listed, approximately 85% are singletons. This TCR was recovered from an adult with an advanced solid tumor such as melanoma, head and neck, liver or kidney cancer. The chain uses TRBV6-5 and TRBJ2-1; 10 bases are shared with TRBD2. This specimen consisted of CD4+ or CD8+ T cells sorted from blood, obtained in a trial of the OX40 agonist ivuxolimab. The CDR3 sequence: CASSLTSGANNEQFF. CDR3 DNA: TGTGCCAGCAGCCTCACTAGCGGGGCTAACAATGAGCAGTTCTTC.